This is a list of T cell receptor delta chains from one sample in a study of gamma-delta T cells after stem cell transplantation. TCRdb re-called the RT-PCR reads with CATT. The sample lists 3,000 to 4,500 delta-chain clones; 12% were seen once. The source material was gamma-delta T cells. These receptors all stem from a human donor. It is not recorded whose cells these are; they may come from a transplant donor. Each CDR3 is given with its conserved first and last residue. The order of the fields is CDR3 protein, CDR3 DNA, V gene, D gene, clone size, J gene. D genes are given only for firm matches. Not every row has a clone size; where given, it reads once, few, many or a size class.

CALGETFHRVDKLIF | TGTGCTCTTGGGGAAACCTTCCATAGGGTCGATAAACTCATCTTT | TRDV1 | NA | medium-sized | TRDJ1
CALGEGKALTYWGIKEMYTDKLIF | TGTGCTCTTGGGGAAGGTAAGGCCCTAACGTACTGGGGGATCAAGGAGATGTACACCGATAAACTCATCTTT | TRDV1 | TRDD3 | few | TRDJ1
CALGELESGGPYTDKLIF | TGTGCTCTTGGGGAACTAGAGAGCGGGGGCCCGTACACCGATAAACTCATCTTT | TRDV1 | NA | NA | TRDJ1
CACDSWAFLRLFYTDKLIF | TGTGCCTGTGACTCCTGGGCCTTCCTACGATTGTTCTACACCGATAAACTCATCTTT | TRDV2 | TRDD2 | medium-sized | TRDJ1
CAARKPLSYSGIPAQLFF | TGTGCAGCGCGAAAGCCCCTTTCCTATTCGGGGATACCAGCACAACTCTTCTTT | TRAV29/DV5 | TRDD3 | medium-sized | TRDJ2
CALGNPPTGDKLIF | TGTGCTCTTGGGAACCCCCCTACTGGGGATAAACTCATCTTT | TRDV1 | NA | NA | TRDJ1
CATSASLVLTAQLFF | TGTGCAACAAGCGCGTCCTTGGTTTTGACAGCACAACTCTTCTTT | TRAV29/DV5 | NA | few | TRDJ2
CALGGLVGATGCPDKLIF | TGTGCTCTTGGGGGGCTCGTGGGGGCCACAGGGTGTCCCGATAAACTCATCTTT | TRDV1 | NA | NA | TRDJ1
CALASTYVLGEGSWDTRQMFF | TGTGCTCTCGCCTCTACCTACGTACTGGGGGAGGGCTCCTGGGACACCCGACAGATGTTTTTC | TRDV1 | TRDD3 | few | TRDJ3
CALGPPPGLGGYLLTDKLIF | TGTGCTCTTGGGCCCCCCCCGGGCCTTGGGGGATACCTCCTTACCGATAAACTCATCTTT | TRDV1 | TRDD3 | few | TRDJ1
CACDTVSGKPWDTRQMFF | TGTGCCTGTGACACCGTTTCTGGGAAGCCCTGGGACACCCGACAGATGTTTTTC | TRDV2 | NA | medium-sized | TRDJ3
CALGEGHPKGGRGIRRKLIF | TGTGCTCTTGGGGAAGGGCATCCTAAGGGAGGACGGGGGATACGCCGTAAACTCATCTTT | TRDV1 | TRDD3 | medium-sized | TRDJ1
CALGEPWILLPAGIRSHGKLIF | TGTGCTCTTGGGGAACCCTGGATCCTCCTTCCGGCCGGGATACGCTCACATGGTAAACTCATCTTT | TRDV1 | TRDD3 | NA | TRDJ1
CALGELGLAGEGLPDKLIF | TGTGCTCTTGGGGAATTGGGTCTCGCCGGCGAGGGATTACCCGATAAACTCATCTTT | TRDV1 | NA | few | TRDJ1
CALGTPLLPGNKLIF | TGTGCTCTTGGGACCCCTTTACTACCCGGTAATAAACTCATCTTT | TRDV1 | NA | medium-sized | TRDJ1
CAFLFERGIGGYTDKLIF | TGTGCCTTCCTGTTCGAGCGTGGAATCGGGGGGTACACCGATAAACTCATCTTT | TRDV3 | NA | few | TRDJ1
CAFHSPVLGRTPDSTDKLIF | TGTGCCTTCCATTCCCCTGTACTGGGTCGTACACCAGACTCCACCGATAAACTCATCTTT | TRDV3 | NA | few | TRDJ1
CALGDHWGIKALTAQLFF | TGTGCTCTTGGGGACCACTGGGGGATAAAGGCTTTGACAGCACAACTCTTCTTT | TRDV1 | TRDD3 | NA | TRDJ2
CAASAGNWGTFLGKGSKLIF | TGTGCAGCAAGCGCGGGGAACTGGGGGACATTCTTAGGAAAGGGCTCTAAACTCATCTTT | TRAV29/DV5 | TRDD3 | few | TRDJ1
CALGVPLPDQGPPSLTAQLFF | TGTGCTCTTGGGGTGCCACTTCCTGATCAGGGTCCGCCTTCTTTGACAGCACAACTCTTCTTT | TRDV1 | NA | few | TRDJ2
CALGAIPPYWGIRWGDKLIF | TGTGCTCTTGGGGCTATTCCACCGTACTGGGGGATACGGTGGGGCGATAAACTCATCTTT | TRDV1 | TRDD3 | few | TRDJ1
CALGERLSWGIRGDRYTDKLIF | TGTGCTCTTGGGGAACGCCTCTCCTGGGGGATACGCGGCGATAGATACACCGATAAACTCATCTTT | TRDV1 | TRDD3 | few | TRDJ1
CAFGRPIYGNWGTSWGTRQMFF | TGTGCCTTTGGTAGACCAATCTACGGGAACTGGGGGACCTCCTGGGGCACCCGACAGATGTTTTTC | TRDV3 | TRDD3 | few | TRDJ3
CALGELIRPGGIRENRTDKLIF | TGTGCTCTTGGGGAATTGATTCGTCCGGGTGGGATACGAGAGAACCGCACCGATAAACTCATCTTT | TRDV1 | TRDD3 | large | TRDJ1
CALEERRPHQCLTAQLFF | TGTGCTCTTGAGGAACGGCGGCCCCATCAATGTTTGACAGCACAACTCTTCTTT | TRDV1 | NA | NA | TRDJ2
CALGLLNEGIVSWDTRQMFF | TGTGCTCTTGGGCTTTTGAACGAGGGGATAGTTTCCTGGGACACCCGACAGATGTTTTTC | TRDV1 | TRDD3 | NA | TRDJ3
CALGARELIF | TGTGCTCTTGGCGCAAGGGAACTCATCTTT | TRDV1 | NA | few | TRDJ1
CALGESGSRSWDTRQMFF | TGTGCTCTTGGGGAATCCGGATCCCGCTCCTGGGACACCCGACAGATGTTTTTC | TRDV1 | NA | NA | TRDJ3
CAFSGESLGSKLIF | TGTGCCTTTTCTGGTGAGAGTTTGGGGAGCAAACTCATCTTT | TRDV3 | NA | NA | TRDJ1
CALGAWGIALTAQLFF | TGTGCTCTTGGGGCCTGGGGGATAGCTTTGACAGCACAACTCTTCTTT | TRDV1 | TRDD3 | NA | TRDJ2
CAFGLVLDLGKFALTAQLFF | TGTGCCTTTGGTCTGGTACTGGATCTGGGGAAGTTCGCTTTGACAGCACAACTCTTCTTT | TRDV3 | NA | NA | TRDJ2
CALGHPVTGVFYTDKLIF | TGTGCTCTTGGGCATCCTGTTACTGGGGTCTTCTACACCGATAAACTCATCTTT | TRDV1 | TRDD3 | few | TRDJ1
CALGELNLLGDLIF | TGTGCTCTTGGGGAACTAAATCTACTGGGGGATCTCATCTTT | TRDV1 | TRDD3 | few | TRDJ1
CALGEPPRDGGYPYTDKLIF | TGTGCTCTTGGGGAACCCCCCCGGGATGGGGGATACCCATACACCGATAAACTCATCTTT | TRDV1 | TRDD3 | NA | TRDJ1
CAFPLGGKPDWGLLTDKLIF | TGTGCCTTCCCACTTGGGGGTAAACCCGACTGGGGACTCCTCACCGATAAACTCATCTTT | TRDV3 | TRDD3 | NA | TRDJ1